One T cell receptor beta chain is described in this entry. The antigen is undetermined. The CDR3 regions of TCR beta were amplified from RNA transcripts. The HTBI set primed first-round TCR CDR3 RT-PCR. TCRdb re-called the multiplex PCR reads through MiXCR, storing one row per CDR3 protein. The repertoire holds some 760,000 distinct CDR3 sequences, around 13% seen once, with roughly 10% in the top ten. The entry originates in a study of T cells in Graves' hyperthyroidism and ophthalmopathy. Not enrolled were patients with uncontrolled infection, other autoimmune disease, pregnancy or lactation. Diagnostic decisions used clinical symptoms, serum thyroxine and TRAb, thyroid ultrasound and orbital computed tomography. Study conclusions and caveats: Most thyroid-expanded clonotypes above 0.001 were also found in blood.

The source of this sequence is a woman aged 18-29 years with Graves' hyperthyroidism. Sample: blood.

The CDR3 bases are TGTGCCAGCAGCCAAGTACAGGGTCGGTACTATGGCTACACCTTC. This codes for CASSQVQGRYYGYTF. V and J are TRBV14 and TRBJ1-2, with D tentatively TRBD1 (6 bases). V lost 1 base to trimming and J lost 3 bases, with 12 bases between them. This CDR3 has 15 amino acids. Germline CDR1 reads SGHDN; CDR2 reads FVKESK.